Presented here are 32 T cell receptor beta chains from one specimen sequenced in a study of T cells after posttransplantation cyclophosphamide. Data came from immunoSEQ multiplex PCR; TCRdb stores just in-frame clones and leaves some out. The profile shows about 53,000 clones, around 84% of them singletons. The sequenced sample was PBMCs. These receptors came from a man aged 30 to 45 with a blood cancer, CMV-positive, and with a related stem cell donor.

The gene calls are TRBV5-1 and TRBJ2-7; D might be TRBD2 (6 bases). CDR3 length: 15 amino acids. V lost 4 bases to trimming and J lost 7 bases, with 21 bases between them. Germline loops: CDR1 SGHRS, CDR2 YFSETQ. The CDR3 nucleotides read TGCGCCAGCAGCCCCGGAAGGAGGGCCTCCCAAGAGCAGTACTTC. Its translation: CASSPGRRASQEQYF.

The genes are TRBV7-3 and TRBJ2-1, with a weak D call TRBD2 (6 bases). The CDR3 has 14 residues. Germline V gene data show CDR1 as SGHTA and CDR2 as FQGTGA. Trimming took off 5 bases at V and 4 bases at J, with 12 bases between the two ends. DNA of the CDR3: TGTGCCAGCAGCCCGGGACTCCCGTACAATGAGCAGTTCTTC. Encoded protein: CASSPGLPYNEQFF.

The chain carries TRBV28 and TRBJ1-5; 8 positions match TRBD1. V dropped 3 bases and J dropped 5; count of bases not matched to a gene: 9. CDR3 length: 16 residues. Germline lookup yields CDR1 MDHEN and CDR2 SYDVKM. In DNA form, the CDR3 reads TGTGCCAGCAGTTTCAACAGGGGGAAGGCGGATCAGCCCCAGCATTTT. This translates into CASSFNRGKADQPQHF.

CDR3 bases: TGTGCCAGCAGTCCCCCGACGGGAAACACTGAAGCTTTCTTT. As protein: CASSPPTGNTEAFF. The chain couples TRBV28 to TRBJ1-1; the D is unclear. The V gene lost 5 bases and the J gene lost 2 bases, with 12 bases spanning the gap. This CDR3 region has 14 residues. Per germline, CDR1 MDHEN and CDR2 SYDVKM.

The chain has TRBV7-9 and TRBJ2-2; no clear D. Trimming took off 0 bases at V and 6 bases at J, with 11 bases between the two ends. Germline V gives CDR1 SEHNR, CDR2 FQNEAQ (reference sequence). The CDR3 covers 15 residues. The CDR3 DNA reads TGTGCCAGCAGCTTAGCGAGGCCGTCGTCCGGGGAGCTGTTTTTT. Amino acids: CASSLARPSSGELFF.

The gene calls are TRBV2 and TRBJ1-4, with D uncertain. Trimming shortened V by 3 bases and J by 4 bases, and 12 bases separated the two germline ends. CDR1 and CDR2 (germline): SNHLY, FYNNEI. The CDR3 length is 15 residues. The CDR3: CASSEWAAYNEKLFF. DNA for the CDR3: TGTGCCAGCAGTGAGTGGGCAGCCTATAATGAAAAACTGTTTTTT.

J is TRBJ2-2 and V is TRBV29-1; TRBD2 might be the D (5 bases). Germline lookup yields CDR1 SQVTM and CDR2 ANQGSEA. CDR3 length: 11 amino acids. V shed 8 bases and J shed 6 bases, with 10 bases lying between them. The CDR3 DNA is TGCAGCACGCGGGCCGCCGGGGAGCTGTTTTTT. This translates into CSTRAAGELFF.

The chain recombines TRBV6-5 with TRBJ2-7; 13 bases align to TRBD2. The germline CDR1 and CDR2 sequences are MNHEY and SVGAGI. The trim removed 7 bases at V and 3 bases at J, leaving 6 bases unmatched. The CDR3 has 15 amino acids. CDR3 DNA sequence: TGTGCCAGCATCGCCGGGACTAGCGGGAACTACGAGCAGTACTTC. This gives the protein CASIAGTSGNYEQYF.

This clone was seen only once. The chain links TRBV28 to TRBJ2-7, with TRBD2 matching over 12 bases. Germline CDR1 and CDR2: MDHEN and SYDVKM. The J segment lost 4 bases and the V segment lost 10 bases, leaving 5 bases of the junction unmatched. This CDR3 region has 13 residues. As DNA, the CDR3 is TGTGCCACCGAACTAGCGGGAGGATACGAGCAGTACTTC. Protein product: CATELAGGYEQYF.

The V and J genes are TRBV30 and TRBJ2-1, with 11 bases that match TRBD1. CDR1 is GTSNPN, CDR2 SVGIG, per germline (reference sequence). The J segment lost 9 bases and the V segment lost 4 bases, leaving 11 bases of the junction unmatched. The CDR3 has 15 residues. CDR3 in DNA: TGTGCCTGGACCAGGGACAGGGGGTTTGGGGGTGAGCAGTTCTTC. Translated, it gives CAWTRDRGFGGEQFF. Filled out from reference TRBV30 and TRBJ2-1, the complete variable domain reads SQTIHQWPATLVQPVGSPLSLECTVEGTSNPNLYWYRQAAGRGLQLLFYSVGIGQISSEVPQNLSASRPQDRQFILSSKKLLLSDSGFYLCAWTRDRGFGGEQFFGPGTRLTVL.

CDR3 in DNA: TGTGCCAGCAGCTTAAGTAGCCGTCGAGGGGGCTTCACTAATGAAAAACTGTTTTTT. As protein: CASSLSSRRGGFTNEKLFF. The V and J genes are TRBV7-8 and TRBJ1-4; 7 bases fit TRBD1. The CDR3 extends over 19 amino acids. Germline V gene lookup returns CDR1 SGHVS and CDR2 FQNEAQ. Losses at the gene ends were 2 bases for V and 2 bases for J; bases not matched to a gene: 14.

The chain has TRBV6-5 and TRBJ1-1; TRBD1 aligns across 7 bases. V dropped 8 bases and J dropped 7; count of bases not matched to a gene: 4. Germline lookup yields CDR1 MNHEY and CDR2 SVGAGI. The CDR3 spans 11 residues. The CDR3 DNA follows: TGTGCCAGCTACCGGGACAGTGAAGCTTTCTTT. This sequence encodes CASYRDSEAFF.

The gene calls are TRBV29-1 and TRBJ2-2; 9 nucleotides line up with TRBD1. The germline V gene encodes CDR1 SQVTM and CDR2 ANQGSEA. The V gene end was trimmed by 3 bases and the J gene end by 6 bases; junction bases not matched to a gene: 23. The CDR3 is 20 residues long. The CDR3 DNA sequence: TGCAGCGTTGAGCCCGGGACAGGGTATAGGGGATGGGGAAAAGCCGGGGAGCTGTTTTTT. This translates into CSVEPGTGYRGWGKAGELFF.

The rearrangement joins TRBV4-1 to TRBJ2-5; the D gene is possibly TRBD1 (6 bases). Trimming pared 0 bases from V and 5 bases from J, leaving 22 bases between. The germline V gene has CDR1 MGHRA and CDR2 YSYEKL. This CDR3 spans 18 amino acids. The CDR3 reads CASSQDPLPGQMRETQYF. The CDR3, as DNA: TGCGCCAGCAGCCAAGATCCCCTCCCCGGACAGATGAGGGAGACCCAGTACTTC.

This rearrangement joins TRBV27 to TRBJ1-1; D possibly corresponds to TRBD1 (6 bases). This CDR3 is built from 14 residues. The V gene lost 2 bases and the J gene lost 8 bases, with 15 bases spanning the gap. Per germline, CDR1 MNHEY and CDR2 SMNVEV (reference sequence). CDR3 loop: CASSLNGRGREAFF. CDR3 DNA sequence: TGTGCCAGCAGTTTAAATGGCAGGGGAAGGGAAGCTTTCTTT.

V and J are TRBV4-3 and TRBJ2-7; the match to TRBD2 covers 10 bases. This CDR3 has 16 residues. The trim removed 5 bases at V and 3 bases at J, leaving 10 bases unmatched. CDR1 is LGHNA and CDR2 is YSLEER in the germline V gene. The CDR3 bases are TGCGCCAGCAGCGGAAGTAGACTAGCGGGTTTCTACGAGCAGTACTTC. Protein: CASSGSRLAGFYEQYF.

V gene TRBV7-2 combines with J gene TRBJ2-3, with D uncertain. The CDR3 length is 12 residues. Trimming stripped 1 base from V and 6 bases from J, with 5 bases between. Germline V gene lookup returns CDR1 SGHTA and CDR2 FQGNSA. This CDR3 reads CASSLVGDTQYF. As DNA, the CDR3 is TGTGCCAGCAGCTTAGTCGGGGATACGCAGTATTTT.

This chain links TRBV27 with TRBJ1-1; 9 positions agree with TRBD1. There are 16 residues in the CDR3. Germline V gene lookup returns CDR1 MNHEY and CDR2 SMNVEV (reference sequence). The V and J ends lost 1 base and 2 bases, in that order; junction bases with no gene match: 5. Here the CDR3 DNA reads TGTGCCAGCAGTTTATTGGACAGGGGCGCCAACACTGAAGCTTTCTTT. It translates to CASSLLDRGANTEAFF.

This rearrangement joins TRBV19 to TRBJ1-5; TRBD1 is a possible D gene (5 bases). There are 13 residues in the CDR3. The germline V and J ends were trimmed by 4 bases and 3 bases, with 7 bases remaining between them. CDR1 and CDR2 (germline): LNHDA, SQIVND (reference sequence). DNA of the CDR3: TGTGCCAGTAGTACCAGGGCCAATCAGCCCCAGCATTTT. Its translation: CASSTRANQPQHF.

The chain carries TRBV11-2 and TRBJ2-7; 7 bases are a match to TRBD2. Germline-derived CDR1 and CDR2 are SGHAT and FQNNGV. The V gene end was trimmed by 5 bases and the J gene end by 3 bases; junction bases not matched to a gene: 4. This CDR3 region has 13 residues. The CDR3 reads CASSISGNYEQYF. The CDR3 nucleotides are TGTGCCAGCAGCATAAGCGGGAACTACGAGCAGTACTTC.

The DNA of the CDR3 is TGTGCCAGCAGGGATCCGGGAGCTCAAGAGACCCAGTACTTC. It encodes CASRDPGAQETQYF. The chain is built from TRBV2 and TRBJ2-5, with D possibly TRBD2 on 6 matching bases. V gave up 6 bases and J gave up 2 bases, with 13 bases separating them. Germline lookup yields CDR1 SNHLY and CDR2 FYNNEI. This CDR3 has 14 amino acids. Based on the CDR3 plus reference TRBV2 and TRBJ2-5, the full variable domain is EPEVTQTPSHQVTQMGQEVILRCVPISNHLYFYWYRQILGQKVEFLVSFYNNEISEKSEIFDDQFSVERPDGSNFTLKIRSTKLEDSAMYFCASRDPGAQETQYFGPGTRLLVL.

CDR3 protein: CASSDRVTDTQYF. CDR3 bases: TGTGCCAGCAGTGATCGGGTCACAGATACGCAGTATTTT. The rearrangement joins TRBV6-1 to TRBJ2-3; D is uncertain. This CDR3 spans 13 amino acids. V lost 3 bases and J 2 bases, leaving 6 bases between the germline ends. Germline V CDR1 and CDR2: MNHNS, SASEGT.

The chain is built from TRBV18 and TRBJ1-2; TRBD1 is a possible D gene (6 bases). Germline CDR1 KGHSH, CDR2 LQKENI. The V end was cut by 4 bases, the J end by 6 bases, with 15 bases between. The CDR3 loop spans 14 amino acids. DNA for the CDR3: TGTGCCAGCTCACTCCCCCAGGGGCGAAATGGCTACACCTTC. Translation: CASSLPQGRNGYTF.

This clone was observed a single time. The chain couples TRBV28 to TRBJ1-3, with D possibly matching TRBD1 (5 bases). Between the trimmed V and J ends, which lost 5 bases and 3 bases, there was a span of 11 bases. Germline assignment: CDR1 MDHEN and CDR2 SYDVKM. CDR3 size: 14 residues. This CDR3 is CASSPPGVGNTIYF. The CDR3, as DNA: TGTGCCAGCAGTCCCCCGGGGGTTGGAAACACCATATATTTT. Full variable domain (missing parts from reference TRBV28 and TRBJ1-3): DVKVTQSSRYLVKRTGEKVFLECVQDMDHENMFWYRQDPGLGLRLIYFSYDVKMKEKGDIPEGYSVSREKKERFSLILESASTNQTSMYLCASSPPGVGNTIYFGEGSWLTVV.

The J gene is TRBJ1-1, the V gene TRBV6-1; no firm D call. The CDR3 totals 14 residues. Trimming removed 4 bases from V and 0 bases from J, with 9 bases in between. Germline assignment: CDR1 MNHNS and CDR2 SASEGT. The CDR3 bases are TGTGCCAGCAGTGGTACTCGGTTGAACACTGAAGCTTTCTTT. It is translated as CASSGTRLNTEAFF.

The gene calls are TRBV5-1 and TRBJ1-2, with D tentatively TRBD1 (5 bases). V was shortened by 3 bases and J by 2 bases, with 26 bases between the two germline ends. This CDR3 contains 19 residues. Germline V lookup: CDR1 SGHRS, CDR2 YFSETQ. CDR3 loop: CASSSRGGTGLAANYGYTF. The CDR3 DNA is TGCGCCAGCAGCTCCCGGGGGGGAACAGGCCTAGCTGCAAACTATGGCTACACCTTC.

The J gene is TRBJ2-7, the V gene TRBV27; 7 bases match TRBD2. The CDR3 has 14 amino acids. Germline CDR1 and CDR2: MNHEY and SMNVEV (reference sequence). Unmatched junction bases numbered 2, after V lost 0 bases and J lost 3 bases. CDR3 nucleotides: TGTGCCAGCAGTTTATCGGCTAGCGGCTACGAGCAGTACTTC. It yields the protein CASSLSASGYEQYF.

This clone was seen only once. The V gene is TRBV5-4, the J gene TRBJ2-1, with TRBD2 identical over 8 bases. Unmatched junction bases numbered 13, after V lost 4 bases and J lost 4 bases. The V gene's germline CDR1 is SGHNT and CDR2 YYREEE (reference sequence). The CDR3 runs 17 residues. Here the CDR3 DNA reads TGTGCCAGCAGCGGGCGGGGGAGCGGGAGAACTTACAATGAGCAGTTCTTC. Translating gives CASSGRGSGRTYNEQFF. The entire variable domain, with the rest obtained from reference TRBV5-4 and TRBJ2-1, is as follows: ETGVTQSPTHLIKTRGQQVTLRCSSQSGHNTVSWYQQALGQGPQFIFQYYREEENGRGNFPPRFSGLQFPNYSSELNVNALELDDSALYLCASSGRGSGRTYNEQFFGPGTRLTVL.

This rearrangement joins TRBV27 to TRBJ2-1, with 10 bases fitting TRBD1. CDR1 is MNHEY and CDR2 is SMNVEV in the germline V gene (reference sequence). V trimming: 6 bases; J trimming: 5 bases; junction bases outside the gene matches: 7. This CDR3 spans 15 amino acids. The CDR3 nucleotides are TGTGCCAGCAGCAACCGGGACAGGGGTAACAATGAGCAGTTCTTC. Translating it yields CASSNRDRGNNEQFF.

The chain links TRBV2 to TRBJ2-7; possible D gene TRBD2, 6 bases. Germline CDR1 and CDR2: SNHLY and FYNNEI. CDR3 length: 15 residues. V lost 6 bases and J lost 1, with 16 bases in between. The CDR3 bases are TGTGCCAGCAGGGAGGGACCGAGTCGGTCCTACGAGCAGTACTTC. As protein: CASREGPSRSYEQYF.

This clone was observed a few times. The chain joins TRBV21-1 to TRBJ2-7; the table gives TRBD2 as D, unverified against the DNA. TRBV21-1 is a recognized pseudogene. The CDR3 spans 15 residues. The CDR3, as DNA: TGTGCCAGCAGCTGCCTAAGGCGGTTCTCCTACGAGCAGTACTTC. Protein: CASSCLRRFSYEQYF.

The V and J genes are TRBV19 and TRBJ2-7; TRBD2 is a possible D gene (6 bases). The CDR3 consists of 16 residues. Trimming stripped 0 bases from V and 2 bases from J, with 14 bases between. The germline CDR1 and CDR2 sequences are LNHDA and SQIVND (reference sequence). The CDR3 loop reads CASSIDGSGPPYEQYF. The CDR3 nucleotides are TGTGCCAGTAGTATAGACGGAAGCGGGCCCCCCTACGAGCAGTACTTC.